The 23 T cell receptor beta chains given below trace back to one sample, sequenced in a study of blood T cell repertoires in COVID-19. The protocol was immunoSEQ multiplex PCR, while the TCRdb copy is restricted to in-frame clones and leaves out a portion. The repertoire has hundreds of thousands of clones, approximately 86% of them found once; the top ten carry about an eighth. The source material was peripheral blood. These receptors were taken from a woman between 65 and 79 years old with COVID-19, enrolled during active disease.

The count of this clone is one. DNA of the CDR3: TGTGCCAGCAGTTTTCGACAGGGGCTTCAAGAGACCCAGTACTTC. It encodes CASSFRQGLQETQYF. This chain links TRBV2 with TRBJ2-5, with 8 nucleotides matching TRBD1. CDR1 SNHLY and CDR2 FYNNEI come from the germline V gene. With V trimmed by 5 bases and J by 2 bases, 7 bases remained unmatched. This CDR3 contains 15 residues.

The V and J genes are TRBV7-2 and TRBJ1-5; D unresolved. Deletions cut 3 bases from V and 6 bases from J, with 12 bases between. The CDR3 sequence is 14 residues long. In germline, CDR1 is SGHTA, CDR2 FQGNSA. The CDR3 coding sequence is TGTGCCAGCAGCTTTAGCCGGGAAAGTCAGCCCCAGCATTTT. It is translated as CASSFSRESQPQHF.

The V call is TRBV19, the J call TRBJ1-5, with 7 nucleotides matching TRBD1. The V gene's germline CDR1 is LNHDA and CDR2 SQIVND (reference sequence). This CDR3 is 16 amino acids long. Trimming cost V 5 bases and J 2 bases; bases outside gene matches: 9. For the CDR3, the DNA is TGTGCCAGTAGTTTCGACAGGGCGAGGGGCAATCAGCCCCAGCATTTT. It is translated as CASSFDRARGNQPQHF.

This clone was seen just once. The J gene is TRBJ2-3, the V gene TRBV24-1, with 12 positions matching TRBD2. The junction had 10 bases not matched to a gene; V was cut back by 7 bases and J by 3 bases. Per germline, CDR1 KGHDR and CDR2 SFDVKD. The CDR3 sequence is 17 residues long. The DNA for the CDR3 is TGTGCCACCAGCCCCAGCCGGCTAGCGGGGGGGACAGATACGCAGTATTTT. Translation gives CATSPSRLAGGTDTQYF.

CDR3 nucleotide sequence: TGTGCCTGGAGTCGGCGGACAGGGTATGGCTACACCTTC. It encodes CAWSRRTGYGYTF. The chain is built from TRBV30 and TRBJ1-2; 8 nucleotides line up with TRBD1. The CDR3 has 13 residues. The germline CDR1 and CDR2 sequences are GTSNPN and SVGIG (reference sequence). V dropped 2 bases and J dropped 5; count of bases not matched to a gene: 4.

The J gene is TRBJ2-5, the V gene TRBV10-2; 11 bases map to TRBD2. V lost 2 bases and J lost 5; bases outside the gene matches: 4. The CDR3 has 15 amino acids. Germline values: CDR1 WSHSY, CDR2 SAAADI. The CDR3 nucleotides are TGCGCCAGCAGTGAGCCGACTAGCGGGGTGGAGACCCAGTACTTC. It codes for CASSEPTSGVETQYF.

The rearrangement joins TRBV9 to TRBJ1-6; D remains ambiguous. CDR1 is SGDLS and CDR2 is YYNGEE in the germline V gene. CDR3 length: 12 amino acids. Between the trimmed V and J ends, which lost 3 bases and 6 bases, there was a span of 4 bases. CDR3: CASSGSNSPLHF. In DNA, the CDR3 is TGTGCCAGCAGCGGCAGTAATTCACCCCTCCACTTT.

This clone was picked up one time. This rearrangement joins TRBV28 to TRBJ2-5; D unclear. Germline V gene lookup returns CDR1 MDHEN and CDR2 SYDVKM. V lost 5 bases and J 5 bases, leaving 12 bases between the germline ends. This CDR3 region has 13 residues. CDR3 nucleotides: TGTGCCAGCAGTCACCTAATGAGGGAGACCCAGTACTTC. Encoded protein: CASSHLMRETQYF.

In DNA, the CDR3 is TGTGCCACCAGCAGAGATCAGACAGGCCTCGGCTACGAGCAGTACTTC. This translates into CATSRDQTGLGYEQYF. V and J are TRBV15 and TRBJ2-7; D is perhaps TRBD1 (6 bases). Between the trimmed V and J ends, which lost 0 bases and 3 bases, there was a span of 15 bases. The CDR3 is made up of 16 amino acids. The germline gives CDR1 LNHNV, CDR2 YYDKDF (reference sequence).

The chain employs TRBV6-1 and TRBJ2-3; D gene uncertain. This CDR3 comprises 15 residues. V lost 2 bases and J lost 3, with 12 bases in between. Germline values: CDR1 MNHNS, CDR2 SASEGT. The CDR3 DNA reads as TGTGCCAGCAGTGAAATTCTAGGTATTACAGATACGCAGTATTTT. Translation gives CASSEILGITDTQYF.

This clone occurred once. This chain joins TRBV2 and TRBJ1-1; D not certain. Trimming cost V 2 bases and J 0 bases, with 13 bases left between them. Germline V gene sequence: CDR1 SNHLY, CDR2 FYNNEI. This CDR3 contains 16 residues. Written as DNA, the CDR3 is TGTGCCAGCAGTGAACGGTGGAGTATTGTGAACACTGAAGCTTTCTTT. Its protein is CASSERWSIVNTEAFF.

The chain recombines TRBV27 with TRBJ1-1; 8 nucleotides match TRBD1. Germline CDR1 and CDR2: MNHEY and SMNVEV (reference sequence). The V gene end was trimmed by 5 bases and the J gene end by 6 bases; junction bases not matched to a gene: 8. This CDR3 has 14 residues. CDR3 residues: CASSPQGEIAEAFF. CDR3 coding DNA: TGTGCCAGCAGTCCACAGGGGGAAATCGCTGAAGCTTTCTTT.

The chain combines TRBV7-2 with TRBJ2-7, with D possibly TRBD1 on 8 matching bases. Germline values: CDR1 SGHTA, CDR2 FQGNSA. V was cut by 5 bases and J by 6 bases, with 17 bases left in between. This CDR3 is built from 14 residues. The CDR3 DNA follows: TGTGCCAGCAGCCCCCGGACAGGGAGGGCCGAGCAGTACTTC. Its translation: CASSPRTGRAEQYF.

The CDR3 here is CASSYGTSGGQEQFF. As DNA, the CDR3 is TGTGCCAGCAGTTACGGGACTAGCGGGGGGCAGGAGCAGTTCTTC. The J gene is TRBJ2-1, the V gene TRBV6-5, with 15 bases aligning to TRBD2. After removal of 2 bases from V and 10 bases from J, the junction contained 3 bases not matched to a gene. The CDR3 is 15 amino acids. Per germline, CDR1 MNHEY and CDR2 SVGAGI.

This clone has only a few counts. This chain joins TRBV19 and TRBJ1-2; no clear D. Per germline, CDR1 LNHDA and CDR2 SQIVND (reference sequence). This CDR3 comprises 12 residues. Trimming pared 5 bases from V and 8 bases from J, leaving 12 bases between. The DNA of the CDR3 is TGTGCCAGTAGTGCCGAGGGAGGAGGCTACACCTTC. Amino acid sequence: CASSAEGGGYTF.

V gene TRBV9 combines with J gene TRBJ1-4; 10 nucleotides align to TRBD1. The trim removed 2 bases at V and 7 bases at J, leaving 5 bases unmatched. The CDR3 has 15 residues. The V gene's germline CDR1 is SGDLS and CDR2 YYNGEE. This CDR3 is CASSVDRGRTEKLFF. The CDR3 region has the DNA TGTGCCAGCAGCGTCGACAGGGGGCGAACTGAAAAACTGTTTTTT.

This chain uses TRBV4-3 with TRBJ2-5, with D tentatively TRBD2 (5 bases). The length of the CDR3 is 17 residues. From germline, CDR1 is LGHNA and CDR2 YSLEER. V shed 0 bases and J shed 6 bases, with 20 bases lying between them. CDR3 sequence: CASSQDNWRYEGKTQYF. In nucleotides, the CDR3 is TGCGCCAGCAGCCAAGATAATTGGAGGTACGAGGGAAAGACCCAGTACTTC.

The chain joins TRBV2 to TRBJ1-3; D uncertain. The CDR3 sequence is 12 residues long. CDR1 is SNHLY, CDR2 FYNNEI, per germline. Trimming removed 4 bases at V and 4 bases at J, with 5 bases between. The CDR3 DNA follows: TGTGCCAGCAGTGGCGGAGGAAACACCATATATTTT. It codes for CASSGGGNTIYF.

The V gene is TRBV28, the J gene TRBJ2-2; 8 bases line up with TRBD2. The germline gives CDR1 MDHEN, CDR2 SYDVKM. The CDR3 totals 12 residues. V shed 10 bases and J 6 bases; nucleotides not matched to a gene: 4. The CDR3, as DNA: TGTGCCACCATTAGCGGGGCCGGGGAGCTGTTTTTT. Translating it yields CATISGAGELFF.

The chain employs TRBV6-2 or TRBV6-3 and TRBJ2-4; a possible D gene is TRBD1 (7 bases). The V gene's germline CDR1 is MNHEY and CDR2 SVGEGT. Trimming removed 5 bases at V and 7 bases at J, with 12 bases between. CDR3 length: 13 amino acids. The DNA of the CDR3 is TGTGCCAGCAGTCCATCAGGGGGGAACATTCAGTACTTC. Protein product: CASSPSGGNIQYF.

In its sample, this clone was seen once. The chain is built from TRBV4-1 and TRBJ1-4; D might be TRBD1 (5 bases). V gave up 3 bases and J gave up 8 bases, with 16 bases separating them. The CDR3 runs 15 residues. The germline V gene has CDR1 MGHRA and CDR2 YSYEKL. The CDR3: CASSQSGGKVEKLFF. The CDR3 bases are TGCGCCAGCAGCCAGTCGGGGGGAAAGGTCGAAAAACTGTTTTTT.

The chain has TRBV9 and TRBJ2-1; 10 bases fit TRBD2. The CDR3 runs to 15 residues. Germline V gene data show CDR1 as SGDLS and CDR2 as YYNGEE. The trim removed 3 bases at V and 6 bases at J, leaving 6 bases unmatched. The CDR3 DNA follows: TGTGCCAGCAGCGCTAGCGGGGGCCCTTCCAATGAGCAGTTCTTC. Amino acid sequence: CASSASGGPSNEQFF.

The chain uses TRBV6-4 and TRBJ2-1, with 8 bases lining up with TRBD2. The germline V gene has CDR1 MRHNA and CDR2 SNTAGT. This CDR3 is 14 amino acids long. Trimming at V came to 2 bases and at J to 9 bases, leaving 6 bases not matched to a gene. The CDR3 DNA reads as TGTGCCAGCAGTGACCTCGGGACTAGTAGTGAGCAGTTCTTC. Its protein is CASSDLGTSSEQFF.